This passage covers 32 T cell receptor beta chains from one sample sequenced in a study of regulatory and conventional T cells in RAG deficiency. Genomic DNA came from blood conventional CD4+ T cells gated CD25-low CD127-high. Assay used: immunoSEQ multiplex PCR; TCRdb lists only in-frame clones, some missing. The profile shows 20,000 to 25,000 clones, around 97% of them singletons. The sample was also linked to a second study, of regulatory T cells. That report adds: The primer mix had 52 TRBV and 13 TRBJ primers.

Material: CD25- CD4+ T cells sorted from blood. These receptors came from a human donor in good health.

The rearrangement uses TRBV7-9 and TRBJ1-1; no firm D call. Looked up from germline, CDR1 is SEHNR and CDR2 is FQNEAQ (reference sequence). V lost 5 bases to trimming and J lost 4 bases, with 11 bases between them. The CDR3 loop spans 13 amino acids. The CDR3 reads CASSVPLGTEAFF. The DNA for the CDR3 is TGTGCCAGCAGCGTTCCGCTCGGCACTGAAGCTTTCTTT. The whole variable domain, filled in from reference TRBV7-9 and TRBJ1-1, reads DTGVSQNPRHKITKRGQNVTFRCDPISEHNRLYWYRQTLGQGPEFLTYFQNEAQLEKSRLLSDRFSAERPKGSFSTLEIQRTEQGDSAMYLCASSVPLGTEAFFGQGTRLTVV.

V is TRBV5-1 and J is TRBJ2-5; TRBD1 matches at 11 bases. The CDR3 loop spans 16 amino acids. Germline values: CDR1 SGHRS, CDR2 YFSETQ. V was pared by 4 bases and J by 0 bases, with 5 bases of the junction left unmatched. The CDR3 is CASSLWTGGHQETQYF. The CDR3 DNA is TGCGCCAGCAGCCTCTGGACAGGGGGCCACCAAGAGACCCAGTACTTC.

The chain links TRBV2 to TRBJ1-1; D is ambiguous. The germline CDR1 and CDR2 sequences are SNHLY and FYNNEI. This CDR3 spans 13 amino acids. Trimming shortened V by 4 bases and J by 2 bases, and 8 bases separated the two germline ends. The DNA of the CDR3 is TGTGCCAGCAGTGTAAGAGGAAACACTGAAGCTTTCTTT. Translation gives CASSVRGNTEAFF.

This rearrangement joins TRBV6-6 to TRBJ1-2; a weak D match, TRBD1 (6 bases). The CDR3 loop spans 12 amino acids. Trimming pared 7 bases from V and 7 bases from J, leaving 13 bases between. Germline CDR1 and CDR2: MNHNY and SVGAGI (reference sequence). In DNA, the CDR3 is TGTGCCAGCACCGATTGGACAGTTGGCTACACCTTC. This encodes CASTDWTVGYTF.

This chain uses TRBV7-9 with TRBJ2-1; 9 bases agree with TRBD2. The V and J ends lost 4 bases and 6 bases, in that order; junction bases with no gene match: 4. This CDR3 region has 14 residues. Germline lookup yields CDR1 SEHNR and CDR2 FQNEAQ (reference sequence). The CDR3 DNA reads as TGTGCCAGCAGCTGGGGGACTAGCTCCAATGAGCAGTTCTTC. This gives the protein CASSWGTSSNEQFF.

The chain couples TRBV5-1 to TRBJ2-3, with TRBD2 matching over 14 bases. This CDR3 region has 16 residues. Germline V gene sequence: CDR1 SGHRS, CDR2 YFSETQ. The V segment lost 4 bases and the J segment 4 bases; nucleotides outside the gene matches: 5. The CDR3 spells CASSRGLAGEADTQYF. In DNA form, the CDR3 reads TGCGCCAGCAGCCGGGGACTAGCGGGGGAAGCAGATACGCAGTATTTT.

The table lists this clone with a count of one. The genes are TRBV5-4 and TRBJ1-4; 9 bases agree with TRBD1. This CDR3 has 14 residues. Germline CDR1 is SGHNT and CDR2 is YYREEE (reference sequence). Unmatched junction bases numbered 1, after V lost 0 bases and J lost 7 bases. The CDR3 DNA reads TGTGCCAGCAGCTTGGGGGACAGGGTTGAAAAACTGTTTTTT. Its protein is CASSLGDRVEKLFF.

The V and J genes are TRBV9 and TRBJ2-5; D is uncertain. The CDR3 spans 13 residues. Germline assignment: CDR1 SGDLS and CDR2 YYNGEE. Deletions cut 7 bases from V and 4 bases from J, with 14 bases between. CDR3 coding DNA: TGTGCCAGCGCCAGGCAACTGGGAGAGACCCAGTACTTC. Protein product: CASARQLGETQYF.

The chain links TRBV4-1 to TRBJ1-5; D is uncertain. V gave up 2 bases and J gave up 0 bases, with 20 bases separating them. CDR1 and CDR2 from the germline V gene are MGHRA and YSYEKL. The CDR3 is 19 residues long. CDR3 sequence (DNA): TGCGCCAGCAGCCAATTGCCCAACAGAAACTTGTATAGCAATCAGCCCCAGCATTTT. Amino acid sequence: CASSQLPNRNLYSNQPQHF.

DNA for the CDR3: TGCGCCAGCAGCTTTTCACTAGCGGGGGGTATAATACAAGAGACCCAGTACTTC. Protein: CASSFSLAGGIIQETQYF. The rearrangement links TRBV5-1 to TRBJ2-5; 12 positions agree with TRBD2. The CDR3 contains 18 residues. J gave up 2 bases and V 2 bases, and 10 bases lay outside the gene matches. CDR1 and CDR2 (germline): SGHRS, YFSETQ.

DNA for the CDR3: TGTGCTAGTGCCTTCGACAGGACCTCCTACGAGCAGTACTTC. Protein product: CASAFDRTSYEQYF. The chain couples TRBV12-5 to TRBJ2-7, with a possible D match to TRBD1 (6 bases). This CDR3 is built from 14 residues. V lost 7 bases and J lost 0, with 13 bases in between. CDR1 is LGHNT and CDR2 is FRNRAP in the germline V gene.

The rearrangement links TRBV28 to TRBJ1-1; D is ambiguous. Germline V gene data show CDR1 as MDHEN and CDR2 as SYDVKM. The V end lost 5 bases, the J end lost 2 bases, and 6 bases lay between the germline ends. The CDR3 covers 12 residues. The CDR3 DNA follows: TGTGCCAGCAGTCTCCTTAACACTGAAGCTTTCTTT. Amino acids: CASSLLNTEAFF. The variable domain in full, completed from reference TRBV28 and TRBJ1-1, reads DVKVTQSSRYLVKRTGEKVFLECVQDMDHENMFWYRQDPGLGLRLIYFSYDVKMKEKGDIPEGYSVSREKKERFSLILESASTNQTSMYLCASSLLNTEAFFGQGTRLTVV.

This clone is a singleton in its sample. The chain carries TRBV7-9 and TRBJ2-5, with 7 bases identical to TRBD2. The CDR3 extends over 15 amino acids. The V and J ends lost 5 bases and 5 bases, in that order; junction bases with no gene match: 11. CDR1 and CDR2 (germline): SEHNR, FQNEAQ (reference sequence). CDR3 region: CASSLSGGLTETQYF. CDR3 bases: TGTGCCAGCAGCCTGTCCGGGGGGTTGACCGAGACCCAGTACTTC.

The chain uses TRBV7-2 and TRBJ1-5, with 7 bases that match TRBD1. This CDR3 is 15 amino acids long. CDR1 and CDR2 from the germline V gene are SGHTA and FQGNSA. V was clipped by 1 base and J by 2 bases; unmatched bases: 2. The CDR3 reads CASSLEGAGNQPQHF. As DNA, the CDR3 is TGTGCCAGCAGCTTAGAGGGGGCTGGCAATCAGCCCCAGCATTTT. The complete variable domain, with remaining parts taken from reference TRBV7-2 and TRBJ1-5, reads GAGVSQSPSNKVTEKGKDVELRCDPISGHTALYWYRQSLGQGLEFLIYFQGNSAPDKSGLPSDRFSAERTGGSVSTLTIQRTQQEDSAVYLCASSLEGAGNQPQHFGDGTRLSIL.

J is TRBJ1-2 and V is TRBV28; D remains ambiguous. Per germline, CDR1 MDHEN and CDR2 SYDVKM. This CDR3 has 13 residues. Trimming removed 5 bases at V and 2 bases at J, with 9 bases between. The CDR3 spells CASSPTRNYGYTF. CDR3 in DNA: TGTGCCAGCAGTCCGACTAGGAACTATGGCTACACCTTC.

The chain links TRBV4-1 to TRBJ1-2; no firm D call. Germline-derived CDR1 and CDR2 are MGHRA and YSYEKL. CDR3 length equals 14 residues. The V end was cut by 1 base, the J end by 8 bases, with 14 bases between. The CDR3 nucleotides read TGCGCCAGCAGCCAAGGTGCGGATGGAAGGGGCTACACCTTC. This codes for CASSQGADGRGYTF.

This chain connects TRBV7-2 to TRBJ2-1; TRBD2 is a possible D gene (6 bases). Germline values: CDR1 SGHTA, CDR2 FQGNSA. V dropped 6 bases and J dropped 4 bases, with 10 bases sitting between them. The CDR3 runs to 13 residues. The CDR3: CASRLGGYNEQFF. As DNA, the CDR3 is TGTGCCAGCAGGTTGGGGGGATACAATGAGCAGTTCTTC.

V is TRBV10-3 and J is TRBJ1-5; TRBD1 aligns across 9 bases. The germline V gene has CDR1 ENHRY and CDR2 SYGVKD. The CDR3 sequence is 17 residues long. V shed 2 bases, J shed 2 bases, and the junction held 7 bases outside the gene matches. CDR3 DNA sequence: TGTGCCATCAGTGAGCCTTCACAGGGGGCCGGCAATCAGCCCCAGCATTTT. This encodes CAISEPSQGAGNQPQHF.

The chain has TRBV6-5 and TRBJ2-7, with a tentative D call TRBD1 (7 bases). Per germline, CDR1 MNHEY and CDR2 SVGAGI. The CDR3 covers 15 residues. Trimming removed 6 bases at V and 7 bases at J, with 22 bases between. In nucleotides, the CDR3 is TGTGCCAGCAGGGCCGGGGGACAGTGGTTCGGGGAGCAGTACTTC. Translated: CASRAGGQWFGEQYF.

The chain is built from TRBV5-6 and TRBJ2-7, with 9 positions matching TRBD1. V was pared by 1 base and J by 3 bases, with 14 bases of the junction left unmatched. The germline V gene encodes CDR1 SGHDT and CDR2 YYEEEE. The CDR3 has 18 residues. In nucleotides, the CDR3 is TGTGCCAGCAGCTTGCTTGGGGACAGGGCTTCGGAAAACTACGAGCAGTACTTC. This codes for CASSLLGDRASENYEQYF.

This chain connects TRBV25-1 to TRBJ1-2, with TRBD1 identical over 7 bases. The CDR3 consists of 13 residues. Trimming at V came to 5 bases and at J to 5 bases, leaving 5 bases not matched to a gene. Germline V gives CDR1 MGHDK, CDR2 SYGVNS. CDR3 nucleotides: TGTGCCAGCAGTCCAGACAGGGCGTATGGCTACACCTTC. Translated, it gives CASSPDRAYGYTF.

This clone was found once. The chain joins TRBV18 to TRBJ2-3; 12 positions match TRBD2. The CDR3 runs to 20 residues. V trimming: 2 bases; J trimming: 3 bases; junction bases outside the gene matches: 15. Germline V gene sequence: CDR1 KGHSH, CDR2 LQKENI. The CDR3 sequence: CASSPFPGLAGGLVTDTQYF. CDR3 in DNA: TGTGCCAGCTCACCATTCCCCGGTCTAGCGGGGGGGCTAGTGACAGATACGCAGTATTTT.

The CDR3 DNA follows: TGCAGCGTCGCCAGGATATGGCCGACACGAGAAGCTTTCTTT. Residues: CSVARIWPTREAFF. This chain joins TRBV29-1 and TRBJ1-1; D unclear. Germline assignment: CDR1 SQVTM and CDR2 ANQGSEA. V was trimmed by 6 bases and J by 8 bases, leaving 22 bases between them. The CDR3 is made up of 14 amino acids. Using reference TRBV29-1 and TRBJ1-1 for the parts outside the CDR3, the full variable domain is SAVISQKPSRDICQRGTSLTIQCQVDSQVTMMFWYRQQPGQSLTLIATANQGSEATYESGFVIDKFPISRPNLTFSTLTVSNMSPEDSSIYLCSVARIWPTREAFFGQGTRLTVV.

The V and J genes are TRBV4-1 and TRBJ1-2, with 9 nucleotides matching TRBD1. The germline V gene has CDR1 MGHRA and CDR2 YSYEKL. The CDR3 length is 15 residues. V was pared by 2 bases and J by 8 bases, with 9 bases of the junction left unmatched. For the CDR3, the DNA is TGCGCCAGCAGCCAAATAACAGGGGGCGCGATCGGCTACACCTTC. Protein product: CASSQITGGAIGYTF.

The chain is built from TRBV30 and TRBJ2-1; 8 bases match TRBD1. Germline CDR1 GTSNPN, CDR2 SVGIG (reference sequence). The trim removed 4 bases at V and 6 bases at J, leaving 8 bases unmatched. This CDR3 has 14 amino acids. The CDR3 protein is CAWTRQGSGNEQFF. CDR3 sequence (DNA): TGTGCCTGGACCCGACAGGGGTCTGGCAATGAGCAGTTCTTC.

Only a few counts were recorded for this clone. The chain uses TRBV6-1 and TRBJ2-3; 11 nucleotides align to TRBD2. This CDR3 is 15 amino acids long. Germline values: CDR1 MNHNS, CDR2 SASEGT. V was clipped by 6 bases and J by 1 base; unmatched bases: 3. In DNA form, the CDR3 reads TGTGCCAGCAGATTACTAGCGGGGGGCACAGATACGCAGTATTTT. Amino acids: CASRLLAGGTDTQYF.

This chain connects TRBV2 to TRBJ1-2; no definite D call. V was clipped by 2 bases and J by 7 bases, with 11 bases between them. Germline CDR1 and CDR2: SNHLY and FYNNEI. This CDR3 is 13 amino acids long. CDR3 DNA sequence: TGTGCCAGCAGTGAAATTGGTGGCTCTGGCTACACCTTC. Translation gives CASSEIGGSGYTF.

For this clone: The junction shows a germline mismatch at one end, possibly a read error. The same CDR3 can be traced to other DNA sequences in this sample. The chain uses TRBV2 and TRBJ2-2; 10 nucleotides match TRBD2. CDR1 and CDR2 from the germline V gene are SNHLY and FYNNEI. The CDR3 is 16 amino acids. CDR3 in DNA: TGTGCCAGCAGTAGGCTAGCGGGGGAGAACACCGGAGAGCTGTTTTTT. This encodes CASSRLAGENTGELFF.

The genes are TRBV5-4 and TRBJ1-2; possible D gene TRBD1, 5 bases. CDR1 and CDR2 (germline): SGHNT, YYREEE (reference sequence). V was shortened by 1 base and J by 4 bases, with 11 bases between the two germline ends. The CDR3 totals 14 residues. The CDR3 DNA reads TGTGCCAGCAGCTTGAAGGGGTGGGTCTATGGCTACACCTTC. Amino acid sequence: CASSLKGWVYGYTF.

The chain links TRBV6-4 to TRBJ1-1, with D uncertain. Germline CDR1 MRHNA, CDR2 SNTAGT. This CDR3 has 13 amino acids. Trimming pared 6 bases from V and 0 bases from J, leaving 8 bases between. The CDR3 sequence: CASSAVLNTEAFF. The CDR3 DNA sequence: TGTGCCAGCAGCGCAGTGCTGAACACTGAAGCTTTCTTT.

This clone was counted once. The chain links TRBV7-6 to TRBJ2-1; no firm D call. Germline V gene lookup returns CDR1 SGHVS and CDR2 FNYEAQ. The CDR3 totals 16 residues. The V end lost 1 base, the J end lost 0 bases, and 10 bases lay between the germline ends. The DNA of the CDR3 is TGTGCCAGCAGCTTAGAGAGTCCGAGCTCCTACAATGAGCAGTTCTTC. Its protein is CASSLESPSSYNEQFF.

This chain joins TRBV5-1 and TRBJ2-1; the D gene is possibly TRBD1 (5 bases). CDR1 SGHRS and CDR2 YFSETQ come from the germline V gene. V was cut by 0 bases and J by 5 bases, with 15 bases left in between. This CDR3 is built from 16 residues. CDR3 DNA: TGCGCCAGCAGCTTGGCCTGGGGCCCAATTAACAATGAGCAGTTCTTC. It encodes CASSLAWGPINNEQFF.